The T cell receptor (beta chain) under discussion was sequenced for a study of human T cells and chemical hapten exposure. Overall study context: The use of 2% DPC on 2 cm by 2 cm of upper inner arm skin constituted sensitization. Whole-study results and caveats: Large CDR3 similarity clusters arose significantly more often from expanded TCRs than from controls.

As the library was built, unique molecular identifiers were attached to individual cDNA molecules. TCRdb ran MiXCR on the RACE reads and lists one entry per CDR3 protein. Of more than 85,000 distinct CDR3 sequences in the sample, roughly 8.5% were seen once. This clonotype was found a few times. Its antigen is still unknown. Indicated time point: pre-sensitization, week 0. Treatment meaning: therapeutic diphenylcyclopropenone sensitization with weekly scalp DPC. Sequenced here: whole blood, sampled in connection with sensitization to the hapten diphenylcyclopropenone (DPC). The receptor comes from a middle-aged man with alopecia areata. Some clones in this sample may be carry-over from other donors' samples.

This CDR3 is CASSLGGTAGTDTQYF. Written as DNA, the CDR3 is TGTGCCAGCAGCTTAGGGGGGACTGCAGGCACAGATACGCAGTATTTT. The J gene is TRBJ2-3, the V gene TRBV11-2; the D gene is possibly TRBD2 (6 bases). The CDR3 spans 16 residues. The germline gives CDR1 SGHAT, CDR2 FQNNGV. V was pared by 1 base and J by 1 base, with 12 bases between.